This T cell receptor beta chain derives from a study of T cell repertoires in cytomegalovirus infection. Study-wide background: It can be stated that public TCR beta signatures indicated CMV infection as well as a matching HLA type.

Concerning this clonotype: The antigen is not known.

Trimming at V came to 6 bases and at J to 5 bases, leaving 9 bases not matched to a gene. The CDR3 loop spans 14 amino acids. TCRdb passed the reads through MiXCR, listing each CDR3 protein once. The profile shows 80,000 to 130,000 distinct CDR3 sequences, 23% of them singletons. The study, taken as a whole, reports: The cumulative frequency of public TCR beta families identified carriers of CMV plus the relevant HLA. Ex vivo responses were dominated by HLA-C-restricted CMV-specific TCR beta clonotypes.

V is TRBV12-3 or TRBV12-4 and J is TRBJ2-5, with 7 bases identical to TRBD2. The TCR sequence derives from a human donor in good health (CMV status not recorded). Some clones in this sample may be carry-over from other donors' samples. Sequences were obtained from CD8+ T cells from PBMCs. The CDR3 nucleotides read TGTGCCAGCAGACCGGGCGGGGGTGCTGAGACCCAGTACTTC. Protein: CASRPGGGAETQYF.